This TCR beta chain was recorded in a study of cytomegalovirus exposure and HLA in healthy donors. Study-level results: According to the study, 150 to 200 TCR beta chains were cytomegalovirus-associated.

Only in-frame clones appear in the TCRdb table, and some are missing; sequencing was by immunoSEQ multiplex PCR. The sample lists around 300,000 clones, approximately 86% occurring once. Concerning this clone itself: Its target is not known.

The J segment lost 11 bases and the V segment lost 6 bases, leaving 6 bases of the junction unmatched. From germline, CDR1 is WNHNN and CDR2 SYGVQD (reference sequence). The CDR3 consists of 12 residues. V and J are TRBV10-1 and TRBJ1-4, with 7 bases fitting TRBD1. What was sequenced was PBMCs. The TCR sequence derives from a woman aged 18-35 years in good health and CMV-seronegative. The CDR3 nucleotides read TGCGCCAGCAGCCAGGGGGTAGAGAAACTGTTTTTT. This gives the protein CASSQGVEKLFF.